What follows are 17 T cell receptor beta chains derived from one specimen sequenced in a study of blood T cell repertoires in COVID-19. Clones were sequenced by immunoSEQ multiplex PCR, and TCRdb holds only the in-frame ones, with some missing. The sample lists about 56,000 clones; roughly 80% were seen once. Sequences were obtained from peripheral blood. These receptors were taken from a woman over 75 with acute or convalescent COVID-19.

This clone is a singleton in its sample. Here the CDR3 DNA reads TGTGCCAGCAGCCGTAGTTGGACTAGCGGATCAGATACGCAGTATTTT. Encoded protein: CASSRSWTSGSDTQYF. This chain joins TRBV11-1 and TRBJ2-3, with 10 bases matching TRBD2. Germline V gene lookup returns CDR1 SGHAT and CDR2 FQDESV (reference sequence). Losses at the gene ends were 5 bases for V and 4 bases for J; bases not matched to a gene: 9. This CDR3 contains 16 residues.

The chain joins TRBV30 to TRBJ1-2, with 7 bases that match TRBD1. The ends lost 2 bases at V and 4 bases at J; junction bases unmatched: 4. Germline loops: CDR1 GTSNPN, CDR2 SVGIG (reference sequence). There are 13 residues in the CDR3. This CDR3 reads CAWSRQGTYGYTF. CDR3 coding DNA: TGTGCCTGGAGTCGACAGGGAACCTATGGCTACACCTTC.

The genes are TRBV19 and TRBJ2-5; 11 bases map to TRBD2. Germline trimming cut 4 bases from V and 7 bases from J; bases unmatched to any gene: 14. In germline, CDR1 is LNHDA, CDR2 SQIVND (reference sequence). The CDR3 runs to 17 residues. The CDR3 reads CASSTLPSGGRPGTQYF. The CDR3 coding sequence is TGTGCCAGTAGTACCCTCCCTAGCGGGGGGCGCCCGGGGACCCAGTACTTC.

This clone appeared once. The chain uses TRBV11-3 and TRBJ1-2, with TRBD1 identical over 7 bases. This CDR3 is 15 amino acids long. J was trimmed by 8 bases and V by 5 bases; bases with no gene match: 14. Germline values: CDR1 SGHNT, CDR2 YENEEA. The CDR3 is CASSQGQLGDLGYTF. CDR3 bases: TGTGCCAGCAGCCAGGGACAGCTAGGGGATCTCGGCTACACCTTC.

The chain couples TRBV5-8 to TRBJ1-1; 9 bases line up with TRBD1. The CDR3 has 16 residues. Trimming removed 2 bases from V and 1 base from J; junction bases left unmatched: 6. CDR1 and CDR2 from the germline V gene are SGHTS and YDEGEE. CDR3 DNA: TGTGCCAGCAGCTTCGGACAGGGGTTCACGAACACTGAAGCTTTCTTT. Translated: CASSFGQGFTNTEAFF.

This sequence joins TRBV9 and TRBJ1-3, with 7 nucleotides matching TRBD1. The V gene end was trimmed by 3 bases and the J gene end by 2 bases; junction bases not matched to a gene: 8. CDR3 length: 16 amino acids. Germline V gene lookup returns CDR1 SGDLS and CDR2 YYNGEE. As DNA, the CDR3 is TGTGCCAGCAGCGGATCGACAGGGTTGACTGGAAACACCATATATTTT. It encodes CASSGSTGLTGNTIYF.

CDR3 nucleotides: TGTGCCAGCAGCTTTAGCGGGGCCTCCTACAATGAGCAGTTCTTC. It yields the protein CASSFSGASYNEQFF. V gene TRBV7-2 combines with J gene TRBJ2-1, with 8 nucleotides matching TRBD2. V dropped 3 bases and J dropped 0; count of bases not matched to a gene: 1. Germline V gene data show CDR1 as SGHTA and CDR2 as FQGNSA. The CDR3 has 15 amino acids.

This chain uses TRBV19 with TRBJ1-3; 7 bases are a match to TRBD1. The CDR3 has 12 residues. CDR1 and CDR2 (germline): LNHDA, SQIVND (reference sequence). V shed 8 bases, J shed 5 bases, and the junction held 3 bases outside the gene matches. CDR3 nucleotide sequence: TGTGCCAGTCGGACAGGCCGAAACACCATATATTTT. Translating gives CASRTGRNTIYF.

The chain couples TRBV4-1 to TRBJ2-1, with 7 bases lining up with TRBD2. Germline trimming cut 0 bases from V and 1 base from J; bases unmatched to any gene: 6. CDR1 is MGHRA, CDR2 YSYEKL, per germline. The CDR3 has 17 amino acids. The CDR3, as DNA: TGCGCCAGCAGCCAAGATGGGGGGGGTGGGTCCTACAATGAGCAGTTCTTC. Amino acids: CASSQDGGGGSYNEQFF.

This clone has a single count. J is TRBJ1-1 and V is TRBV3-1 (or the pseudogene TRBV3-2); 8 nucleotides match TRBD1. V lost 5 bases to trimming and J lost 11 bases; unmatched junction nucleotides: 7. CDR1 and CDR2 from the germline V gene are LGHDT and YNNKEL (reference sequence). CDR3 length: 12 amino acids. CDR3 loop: CASSFQGAKAFF. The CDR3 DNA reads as TGTGCCAGCAGCTTCCAGGGGGCAAAGGCTTTCTTT.

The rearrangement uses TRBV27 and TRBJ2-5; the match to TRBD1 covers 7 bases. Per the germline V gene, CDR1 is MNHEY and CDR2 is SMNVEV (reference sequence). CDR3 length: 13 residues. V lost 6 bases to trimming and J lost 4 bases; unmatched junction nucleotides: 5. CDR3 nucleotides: TGTGCCAGCAGGGGACAGAATCGAGAGACCCAGTACTTC. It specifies CASRGQNRETQYF.

The DNA of the CDR3 is TGTGCCAGCAGTTATGAGGGGGCAAAAAATTCACCCCTCCACTTT. Its translation is CASSYEGAKNSPLHF. The rearrangement uses TRBV6-5 and TRBJ1-6, with TRBD1 matching over 7 bases. The germline V gene encodes CDR1 MNHEY and CDR2 SVGAGI. The CDR3 covers 15 residues. With V trimmed by 3 bases and J by 7 bases, 6 bases remained unmatched.

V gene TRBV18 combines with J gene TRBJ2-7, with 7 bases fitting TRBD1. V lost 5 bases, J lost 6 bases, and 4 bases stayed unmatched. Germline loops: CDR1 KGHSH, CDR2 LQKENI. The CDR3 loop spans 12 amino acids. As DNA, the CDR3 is TGTGCCAGCTCAACCAGGGACAGCGAGCAGTACTTC. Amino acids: CASSTRDSEQYF.

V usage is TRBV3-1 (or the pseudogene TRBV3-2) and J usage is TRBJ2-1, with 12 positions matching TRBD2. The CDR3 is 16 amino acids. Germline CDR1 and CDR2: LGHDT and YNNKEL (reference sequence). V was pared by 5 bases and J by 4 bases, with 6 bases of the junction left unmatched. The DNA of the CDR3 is TGTGCCAGCAGCTTGCGGACTAGCGGGGCTTACAATGAGCAGTTCTTC. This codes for CASSLRTSGAYNEQFF.

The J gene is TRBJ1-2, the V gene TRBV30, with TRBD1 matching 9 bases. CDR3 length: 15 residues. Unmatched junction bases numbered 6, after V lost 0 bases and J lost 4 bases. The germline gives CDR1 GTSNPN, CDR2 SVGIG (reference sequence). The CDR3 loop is CAWSVPRTGAYGYTF. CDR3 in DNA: TGTGCCTGGAGTGTACCGAGGACAGGGGCCTATGGCTACACCTTC.

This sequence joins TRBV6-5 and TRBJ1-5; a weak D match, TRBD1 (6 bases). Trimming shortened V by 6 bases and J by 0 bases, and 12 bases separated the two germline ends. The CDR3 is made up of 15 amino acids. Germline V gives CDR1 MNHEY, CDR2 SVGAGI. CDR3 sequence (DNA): TGTGCCAGCAGGGCCAGGGGATCTAGCAATCAGCCCCAGCATTTT. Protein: CASRARGSSNQPQHF.

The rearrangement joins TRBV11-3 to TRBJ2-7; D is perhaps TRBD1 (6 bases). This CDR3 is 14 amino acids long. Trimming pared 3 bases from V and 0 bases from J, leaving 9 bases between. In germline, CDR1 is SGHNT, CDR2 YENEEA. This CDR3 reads CASSLGASSYEQYF. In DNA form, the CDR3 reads TGTGCCAGCAGCTTGGGGGCCAGCTCCTACGAGCAGTACTTC.